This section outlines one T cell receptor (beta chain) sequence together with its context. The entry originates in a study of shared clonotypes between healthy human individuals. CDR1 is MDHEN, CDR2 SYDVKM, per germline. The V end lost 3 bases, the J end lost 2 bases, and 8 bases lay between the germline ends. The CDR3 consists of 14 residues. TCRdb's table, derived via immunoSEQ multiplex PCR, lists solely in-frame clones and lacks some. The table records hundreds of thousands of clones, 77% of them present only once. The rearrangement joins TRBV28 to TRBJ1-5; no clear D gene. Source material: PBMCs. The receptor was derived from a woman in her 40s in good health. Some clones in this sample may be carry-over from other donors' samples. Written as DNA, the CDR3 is TGTGCCAGCAGTTTCAATCTCGGCAATCAGCCCCAGCATTTT. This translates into CASSFNLGNQPQHF.